The T cell receptor beta chain described here comes from a study of response to subunit inactivated influenza vaccine (dated by TCRdb to between 2017 and 2018). Regarding the complete study: To follow how T cells responded to a trivalent subunit inactivated influenza vaccine, the researchers relied on deep quantitative profiling of the T cell receptor repertoire. Overall study results and their limits: The authors suggested that each seasonal influenza vaccination may recruit only a limited number of new T cells.

Libraries were made using RT-PCR. The instrument given in TCRdb is Illumina HiSeq 2500. TCRdb ran its own pipeline on the public reads, namely fastp trimming at Q25 and MiXCR clone calling, and kept in-frame beta chains. Each record represents a unique CDR3 protein, reported with the most common genes and DNA among its rows. The sample contains 150,000 to 200,000 distinct CDR3 sequences, about 9% of them found a single time. The top ten clones comprise 9.5% to 13% of the sample. Concerning this clonotype itself: Its cognate antigen has yet to be identified. One base away there is no much larger clone; base qualities are not given.

CDR1 is given as DFQATT and CDR2 as SNEGSKA, both from the germline V gene (reference sequence). The CDR3 has 16 amino acids, counting the end cysteine and phenylalanine. CDR3 DNA is the only sequence kept; it has 48 bases, read in frame from the first base. The junction carries 14 bases between V and J, which are trimmed by 0 bases and 0 bases respectively. The clonotype originates from a man in his fifties or sixties who received an inactivated influenza vaccine. Donor details come from another sample of the same person, matched by shared clones. The sample was non-naive T cells sorted from PBMCs, taken on the day of vaccination. Explained via the paper, the cell subset or site label denotes: memory T cell fraction. The chain employs TRBV20-1 and TRBJ1-2, with a tentative D gene TRBD1 over 6 matching bases. Here the CDR3 is given as CSARDLTGAANYGYTF. The DNA is TGCAGTGCTAGAGATCTGACAGGAGCTGCTAACTATGGCTACACCTTC.